What follows are 11 T cell receptor beta chains derived from one specimen sequenced in a study of PD-L1 blockade in urothelial cancer. The table came from immunoSEQ multiplex PCR; TCRdb's copy has only in-frame clones and leaves some out. Found here are tens of thousands of clones, roughly 87% of them singletons; the top ten hold approximately 3.5%. The specimen comprised PBMCs, sampled around atezolizumab (anti-PD-L1) treatment. Source of these receptors: a man between 65 and 85 years old with urothelial cancer.

The V gene is TRBV7-6, the J gene TRBJ2-1; 7 nucleotides agree with TRBD2. Losses at the gene ends were 1 base for V and 5 bases for J; bases not matched to a gene: 2. There are 14 residues in the CDR3. Germline V gene lookup returns CDR1 SGHVS and CDR2 FNYEAQ. Here the CDR3 reads CASSLDAGDNEQFF. In DNA form, the CDR3 reads TGTGCCAGCAGCTTAGATGCGGGAGACAATGAGCAGTTCTTC.

The rearrangement links TRBV9 to TRBJ2-5; D is unresolved. Germline V CDR1 and CDR2: SGDLS, YYNGEE. V was pared by 0 bases and J by 5 bases, with 11 bases between. The CDR3 spans 14 residues. The CDR3: CASSVGSLSETQYF. CDR3 DNA: TGTGCCAGCAGCGTAGGTAGTCTATCGGAGACCCAGTACTTC.

The chain carries TRBV5-1 and TRBJ2-1, with 14 bases identical to TRBD2. Germline CDR1 reads SGHRS; CDR2 reads YFSETQ. The CDR3 contains 15 residues. V shed 3 bases and J 9 bases; nucleotides not matched to a gene: 5. Here the CDR3 reads CASSSRLAGGAEQFF. CDR3 nucleotide sequence: TGCGCCAGCAGCTCAAGACTAGCGGGGGGGGCTGAGCAGTTCTTC.

J is TRBJ1-5 and V is TRBV27, with 7 bases identical to TRBD1. Germline-derived CDR1 and CDR2 are MNHEY and SMNVEV (reference sequence). V shed 6 bases, J shed 3 bases, and the junction held 8 bases outside the gene matches. The CDR3 runs 15 residues. The CDR3 loop is CASRSDRDLNQPQHF. The CDR3 coding sequence is TGTGCCAGCAGGTCCGACAGGGATCTCAATCAGCCCCAGCATTTT.

The chain is built from TRBV5-6 and TRBJ1-4, with 7 bases fitting TRBD1. This CDR3 region has 14 residues. With V trimmed by 0 bases and J by 7 bases, 3 bases remained unmatched. The germline gives CDR1 SGHDT, CDR2 YYEEEE. CDR3 bases: TGTGCCAGCAGCTTGGGTAGGGGGCGTGAAAAACTGTTTTTT. It is translated as CASSLGRGREKLFF.

This chain joins TRBV7-7 and TRBJ2-7, with 7 positions matching TRBD1. This CDR3 is 14 amino acids long. With V trimmed by 6 bases and J by 7 bases, 12 bases remained unmatched. The V gene's germline CDR1 is SSHAT and CDR2 FNYEAQ (reference sequence). The CDR3 DNA sequence: TGTGCCAGCAGTGCCGGTACAGGGGCTGGGGAGCAGTACTTC. Its protein is CASSAGTGAGEQYF.

The V gene is TRBV5-1, the J gene TRBJ1-6; tentative D call: TRBD1 (6 bases). Germline CDR1 reads SGHRS; CDR2 reads YFSETQ. The CDR3 spans 14 residues. The germline V and J ends were trimmed by 4 bases and 7 bases, with 12 bases remaining between them. CDR3 bases: TGCGCCAGCAGCCCGACAGGTTGGAATTCACCCCTCCACTTT. The encoded protein is CASSPTGWNSPLHF. The full variable domain, its missing parts supplied by reference TRBV5-1 and TRBJ1-6, is KAGVTQTPRYLIKTRGQQVTLSCSPISGHRSVSWYQQTPGQGLQFLFEYFSETQRNKGNFPGRFSGRQFSNSRSEMNVSTLELGDSALYLCASSPTGWNSPLHFGNGTRLTVT.

V gene TRBV5-1 combines with J gene TRBJ2-5, with D maybe TRBD1 (6 bases). This CDR3 is 14 amino acids long. The germline V and J ends were trimmed by 0 bases and 1 base, with 7 bases remaining between them. In germline, CDR1 is SGHRS, CDR2 YFSETQ. The CDR3 sequence is CASSLGGPQETQYF. CDR3 coding DNA: TGCGCCAGCAGCTTGGGGGGGCCCCAAGAGACCCAGTACTTC. Full variable domain (remainder filled in from reference TRBV5-1 and TRBJ2-5): KAGVTQTPRYLIKTRGQQVTLSCSPISGHRSVSWYQQTPGQGLQFLFEYFSETQRNKGNFPGRFSGRQFSNSRSEMNVSTLELGDSALYLCASSLGGPQETQYFGPGTRLLVL.

A single count supports this clone. The chain is built from TRBV7-2 and TRBJ2-1, with D unresolved. Germline V CDR1 and CDR2: SGHTA, FQGNSA. Trimming left V 0 bases short and J 7 bases short, with 7 bases between. This CDR3 spans 13 amino acids. CDR3 residues: CASSLAPRNEQFF. The CDR3 nucleotides read TGTGCCAGCAGCTTAGCCCCCCGGAATGAGCAGTTCTTC.

The chain is built from TRBV7-2 and TRBJ2-2, with D perhaps TRBD2 (6 bases). CDR3 length: 12 residues. Germline CDR1 SGHTA, CDR2 FQGNSA. The CDR3 protein is CGGGRGTGELFF. In DNA, the CDR3 is TGTGGGGGAGGACGGGGCACCGGGGAGCTGTTTTTT.

The genes are TRBV7-3 and TRBJ2-7; TRBD2 matches at 8 bases. This CDR3 has 14 residues. With V trimmed by 5 bases and J by 6 bases, 9 bases remained unmatched. Germline values: CDR1 SGHTA, CDR2 FQGTGA. The CDR3, as DNA: TGTGCCAGCAGCCCGTCGACTAGCGTAGGCGAGCAGTACTTC. It codes for CASSPSTSVGEQYF.